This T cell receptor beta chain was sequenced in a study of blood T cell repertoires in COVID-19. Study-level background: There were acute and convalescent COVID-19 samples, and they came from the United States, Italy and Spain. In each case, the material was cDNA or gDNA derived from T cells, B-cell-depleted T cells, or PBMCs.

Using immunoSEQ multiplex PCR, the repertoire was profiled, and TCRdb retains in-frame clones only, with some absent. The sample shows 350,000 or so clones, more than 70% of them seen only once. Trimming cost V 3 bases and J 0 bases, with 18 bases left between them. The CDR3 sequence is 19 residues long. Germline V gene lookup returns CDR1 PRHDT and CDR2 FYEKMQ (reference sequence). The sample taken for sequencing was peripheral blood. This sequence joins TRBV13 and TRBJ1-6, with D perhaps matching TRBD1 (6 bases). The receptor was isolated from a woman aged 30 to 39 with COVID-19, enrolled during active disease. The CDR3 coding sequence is TGTGCCAGCAGCTTTGGGACACGAAAACGAAGCTCCTATAATTCACCCCTCCACTTT. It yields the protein CASSFGTRKRSSYNSPLHF.